The present entry profiles one T cell receptor beta chain with its context. Its matching antigen is unknown. A multiplex PCR was run with 60 Vbeta primers and 13 Jbeta primers. Data came from immunoSEQ multiplex PCR; TCRdb stores just in-frame clones and leaves some out. The sample has over 65,000 clones, approximately 81% seen once; the top ten hold over 2.5%. Trimming left V 1 base short and J 4 bases short, with 14 bases between. This CDR3 contains 16 residues. Germline loops: CDR1 LNHDA, CDR2 SQIVND (reference sequence). There were likely unrecorded immune exposures, though donors were nominally healthy when sampled. The sample is drawn from a study of cytomegalovirus exposure and HLA in healthy donors. Study results and limitations: In an earlier analysis, most TCR beta V segments were productive about 87% or about 30% of the time. HLA restriction was apparent for most CMV-associated TCR beta chains in a later analysis. Donors were assumed by presence/absence analyses to have roughly uniform sequencing depth.

The material sequenced was PBMCs. This sequence joins TRBV19 and TRBJ1-5; TRBD1 is a possible D gene (5 bases). The TCR comes from a young woman in good health and CMV-seronegative. The CDR3 nucleotides read TGTGCCAGTAGTATAGGCAGGACAAGGATTAATCAGCCCCAGCATTTT. This translates into CASSIGRTRINQPQHF. Based on the CDR3 plus reference TRBV19 and TRBJ1-5, the full variable domain is DGGITQSPKYLFRKEGQNVTLSCEQNLNHDAMYWYRQDPGQGLRLIYYSQIVNDFQKGDIAEGYSVSREKKESFPLTVTSAQKNPTAFYLCASSIGRTRINQPQHFGDGTRLSIL.